This TCR beta chain was obtained from a study of T cell changes during pregnancy in multiple sclerosis. The assay was immunoSEQ multiplex PCR, and TCRdb's table has in-frame clones only and misses some. The table shows about 64,000 clones, with just under 95% occurring only once. The CDR3 sequence is 15 residues long. V lost 2 bases to trimming and J lost 0 bases, with 11 bases between them. The germline gives CDR1 SGHAT, CDR2 FQNNGV. The chain is built from TRBV11-2 and TRBJ2-7; possible D gene TRBD1, 5 bases. The sequence derives from a female donor with multiple sclerosis, enrolled in a pregnancy study. Sample: peripheral blood, taken in the second trimester of pregnancy. CDR3 sequence (DNA): TGTGCCAGCAGCTTAACTGTACAGGCCTCCTACGAGCAGTACTTC. Translation: CASSLTVQASYEQYF.